What follows is one TCR beta chain and its context. The antigen remains unidentified. These data belong to a study of blood T cells in healthy people across ages. The study's findings and limits: Shifts in expanded clonotypes may have been confounded by donor CMV status, which was unknown.

Using a J-beta primer mix together with a sample-barcoded 5' primer, a second PCR was run for roughly 7 to 11 cycles. Each sample provided no less than 3 million CDR3-containing paired-end reads. TCRdb ran MiXCR on the 5' RACE reads and lists one entry per CDR3 protein. Of around 900,000 distinct CDR3 sequences listed, around 54% are singletons. This receptor was taken from an older woman in good health. The sample consisted of blood.

The CDR3 bases are TGTGCCAGCAGCCTCGGGACAGCTTTTCAAGAGACCCAGTACTTC. As protein: CASSLGTAFQETQYF. This rearrangement joins TRBV7-2 to TRBJ2-5; 7 nucleotides align to TRBD1. The ends lost 5 bases at V and 2 bases at J; junction bases unmatched: 8. This CDR3 spans 15 amino acids. The germline gives CDR1 SGHTA, CDR2 FQGNSA.